This T cell receptor beta chain was documented in a study of early T cells in non-severe SARS-CoV-2 infection. In the study overall: With bulk RNA from unsorted whole blood as input, sequencing yielded unpaired chains.

This clonotype was picked up many times. The antigen is not known. V shed 0 bases, J shed 0 bases, and the junction held 2 bases outside the gene matches. The germline CDR1 and CDR2 sequences are MRHNA and SNTAGT. The CDR3 is made up of 17 amino acids. Study-wide results and caveats: Using VDJdb, the matching emphasized anti-spike CD8 responses while missing private and CD4 specificities.

Individual cDNA molecules received unique molecular identifiers. TCRdb used MiXCR to reprocess the 5' RACE reads, holding one entry per CDR3 protein. The table lists about 83,000 distinct CDR3 sequences, more than 9% of them singletons, with about 6% in the top ten. The clonotype comes from an adult who was a healthcare worker with PCR-confirmed SARS-CoV-2 infection or an uninfected control (not recorded which). Sequenced material: whole blood. The genes are TRBV6-4 and TRBJ2-6; the match to TRBD2 covers 7 bases. The CDR3 spells CASSDSPGGSGANVLTF. In nucleotides, the CDR3 is TGTGCCAGCAGTGACTCACCGGGGGGCTCTGGGGCCAACGTCCTGACTTTC.